These T cell receptor beta chains were read from a single sample in a study of T cell changes during pregnancy in multiple sclerosis. Sequenced by immunoSEQ multiplex PCR; TCRdb stores in-frame clones only, minus some. The sample has about 41,000 clones, 80% to 90% seen once; the top ten hold under 0.7%. The specimen was CD4+ T cells from peripheral blood mononuclear cells, collected in the first trimester of pregnancy. These receptors all come from a female donor with multiple sclerosis, enrolled in a pregnancy study. Both conserved end residues are part of each CDR3. The D gene is left open where the match is weak. Some rows mark clone size as missing; the rest say once, few, many or name a class of expanded clone.

CASSAAAASSYEQYF,TGCGCCAGCAGCGCGGCGGCGGCGAGCTCCTACGAGCAGTACTTC,TRBV5-1,-,-,TRBJ2-7
CASSRDRVLNAEAFF,TGTGCCAGCAGCCGGGACAGGGTGCTGAACGCTGAAGCTTTCTTT,TRBV5-6,TRBD1,once,TRBJ1-1
CASSRQQGDGYTF,TGTGCCAGCTCACGACAACAGGGTGATGGCTACACCTTC,TRBV18,-,-,TRBJ1-2
CASTRGLAGGEQYF,TGTGCCAGCACACGGGGACTAGCGGGAGGCGAGCAGTACTTC,TRBV2,TRBD2,medium-sized,TRBJ2-7
CASSLRSGTNNEQFF,TGTGCCAGCAGCTTACGAAGCGGGACAAACAATGAGCAGTTCTTC,TRBV7-2,-,-,TRBJ2-1
CASSLAGTRTDTQYF,TGTGCCAGCAGCTTAGCGGGGACTCGGACAGATACGCAGTATTTT,TRBV7-6,-,-,TRBJ2-3
CASTSNQRLAGSDTQYF,TGTGCCAGCACCTCTAACCAGAGACTAGCGGGATCAGATACGCAGTATTTT,TRBV28,TRBD2,-,TRBJ2-3
CASLSPGQGRRVYTDTQYF,TGTGCCAGCCTCAGCCCGGGACAGGGTCGACGGGTTTACACAGATACGCAGTATTTT,TRBV28,TRBD1,-,TRBJ2-3
CASSLAASGVNTGELFF,TGTGCCAGCAGCTTGGCCGCTAGCGGAGTTAACACCGGGGAGCTGTTTTTT,TRBV5-6,TRBD2,-,TRBJ2-2
CASRPSGSYEQYF,TGTGCCAGCAGACCAAGCGGATCCTACGAGCAGTACTTC,TRBV28,-,-,TRBJ2-7
CASSQDRVRGEKLFF,TGCGCCAGCAGCCAAGACAGGGTTCGAGGTGAAAAACTGTTTTTT,TRBV4-3,-,-,TRBJ1-4
CASSFRGGGYTF,TGTGCCAGCAGTTTTCGGGGTGGAGGCTACACCTTC,TRBV27,-,-,TRBJ1-2
CASSPHGGQGRETQYF,TGTGCCAGCAGTCCCCACGGAGGACAGGGTCGAGAGACCCAGTACTTC,TRBV25-1,TRBD1,-,TRBJ2-5
CASKSGPYNEQFF,TGTGCCAGCAAAAGCGGACCGTACAATGAGCAGTTCTTC,TRBV27,-,-,TRBJ2-1
CASSLRANTDTQYF,TGTGCCAGCAGCTTAAGAGCTAACACAGATACGCAGTATTTT,TRBV7-2,-,-,TRBJ2-3
CASSEPGGTLTSEAFF,TGTGCCAGCAGTGAACCCGGGGGAACACTTACGAGTGAAGCTTTCTTT,TRBV6-1,-,-,TRBJ1-1
CASSVGSGKGEQYF,TGTGCCAGCAGCGTAGGTAGCGGGAAGGGCGAGCAGTACTTC,TRBV9,TRBD2,-,TRBJ2-7
CASIDQGFQPQHF,TGTGCCAGCATTGATCAGGGTTTTCAGCCCCAGCATTTT,TRBV28,-,-,TRBJ1-5
CASSYRSGIYNEQFF,TGTGCCAGCAGTTATAGAAGCGGGATCTACAATGAGCAGTTCTTC,TRBV28,TRBD2,-,TRBJ2-1
CAISEHPGETQYF,TGTGCCATCAGTGAACACCCGGGGGAGACCCAGTACTTC,TRBV10-3,-,-,TRBJ2-5
CASSQVVVRLNTEAFF,TGTGCCAGCAGCCAAGTTGTAGTCCGTTTGAACACTGAAGCTTTCTTT,TRBV14,-,-,TRBJ1-1
CASSLTISGTQYF,TGTGCCAGCAGCTTAACGATCTCGGGGACCCAGTACTTC,TRBV7-3,-,-,TRBJ2-5
CAWRQGPNQPQHF,TGTGCCTGGCGACAGGGCCCCAATCAGCCCCAGCATTTT,TRBV30,TRBD1,-,TRBJ1-5
CASSYGRASYEQYF,TGTGCCAGCAGCTATGGCAGGGCTAGCTACGAGCAGTACTTC,TRBV7-2,-,-,TRBJ2-7
CASSSIDRGGGNTIYF,TGTGCCAGCAGCTCTATTGACAGGGGTGGCGGAAACACCATATATTTT,TRBV5-6,TRBD1,-,TRBJ1-3
CASSSPAGGPTGELFF,TGTGCCAGCAGTTCCCCCGCAGGGGGCCCGACCGGGGAGCTGTTTTTT,TRBV28,TRBD1,once,TRBJ2-2
CASSEYRQGGYGYTF,TGTGCCAGCAGTGAATATCGACAGGGTGGCTATGGCTACACCTTC,TRBV25-1,TRBD1,-,TRBJ1-2
CASSQVPGQGINQPQHF,TGCGCCAGCAGCCAAGTCCCGGGACAGGGCATTAATCAGCCCCAGCATTTT,TRBV4-1,TRBD1,-,TRBJ1-5
CASSRREQDGYEQYF,TGCGCCAGCAGCCGAAGAGAGCAGGATGGCTACGAGCAGTACTTC,TRBV4-1,-,-,TRBJ2-7
CASRAPSGPQHF,TGCGCCAGCAGGGCCCCCTCGGGGCCCCAGCATTTT,TRBV5-1,-,-,TRBJ1-5
CASSLYGGRVRSYEQYF,TGTGCCAGCAGCTTATACGGCGGGAGAGTTCGTTCCTACGAGCAGTACTTC,TRBV11-2,TRBD2,-,TRBJ2-7
CASSRSGDGKNIQYF,TGCGCCAGCAGCCGGTCGGGGGACGGTAAAAACATTCAGTACTTC,TRBV23-1,-,-,TRBJ2-4
CASSFGAGVGKEQYF,TGTGCCAGCAGCTTCGGAGCGGGAGTTGGTAAGGAGCAGTACTTC,TRBV7-9,TRBD2,-,TRBJ2-7
CATSRDFVQGNYGYTF,TGTGCCACCAGCAGAGATTTCGTACAGGGGAACTATGGCTACACCTTC,TRBV15,TRBD1,-,TRBJ1-2
CASTRGGAQETQYF,TGTGCCAGCACCCGGGGGGGAGCCCAAGAGACCCAGTACTTC,TRBV11-3,TRBD2,once,TRBJ2-5
CASSGLAGVVTGELFF,TGTGCCAGCAGTGGGCTAGCGGGAGTCGTCACCGGGGAGCTGTTTTTT,TRBV6-6,TRBD2,few,TRBJ2-2
CASSFGTSSYEQYF,TGTGCCAGCTCATTCGGGACTAGCTCCTACGAGCAGTACTTC,TRBV18,TRBD2,-,TRBJ2-7
CASNPRDRAFHTF,TGTGCCAGCAATCCCCGGGACAGGGCTTTCCACACCTTC,TRBV28,TRBD1,-,TRBJ1-2
CASSSYRGPSDEQYF,TGTGCCAGCAGCTCCTACAGGGGGCCCTCCGACGAGCAGTACTTC,TRBV11-2,TRBD1,-,TRBJ2-7
CASSDTNIQYF,TGCGCCAGCAGCGACACAAACATTCAGTACTTC,TRBV5-1,-,few,TRBJ2-4
CASSPVSGTSRTGELFF,TGTGCCAGCAGCCCCGTGAGCGGGACTAGTCGCACCGGGGAGCTGTTTTTT,TRBV14,TRBD2,-,TRBJ2-2
CASSRQGALTGELFF,TGCGCCAGCAGCCGACAGGGGGCGCTGACCGGGGAGCTGTTTTTT,TRBV4-1,TRBD1,-,TRBJ2-2
CASSLEGSGSYEQFF,TGTGCCAGCAGCTTAGAGGGTAGCGGGAGTTATGAGCAGTTCTTC,TRBV7-3,TRBD2,-,TRBJ2-1
CSVEATGAGANVLTF,TGCAGCGTTGAAGCGACAGGGGCTGGGGCCAACGTCCTGACTTTC,TRBV29-1,TRBD1,-,TRBJ2-6
CASTELFRTVNTEAFF,TGTGCCAGCACCGAACTCTTCAGGACAGTAAACACTGAAGCTTTCTTT,TRBV11-2,-,-,TRBJ1-1
CASSPAQGAYGYTF,TGCGCCAGCAGCCCAGCCCAGGGGGCCTATGGCTACACCTTC,TRBV4-3,TRBD1,-,TRBJ1-2
CASSPPLGTTNNEQFF,TGTGCCAGCAGCCCTCCGTTGGGGACTACCAACAATGAGCAGTTCTTC,TRBV5-6,TRBD2,few,TRBJ2-1
CSVAGGFSGTSEQYF,TGCAGCGTTGCCGGTGGTTTTAGCGGGACTTCGGAGCAGTACTTC,TRBV29-1,TRBD2,-,TRBJ2-7
CASSPTQYYEQYF,TGTGCCAGCAGCCCTACCCAATACTACGAGCAGTACTTC,TRBV13,-,-,TRBJ2-7
CASSLWRSVYNEQFF,TGTGCCAGCAGCTTATGGAGGTCCGTTTACAATGAGCAGTTCTTC,TRBV7-3,-,-,TRBJ2-1
CASSLGTGGAKEKLFF,TGCGCCAGCAGCTTGGGGACAGGGGGCGCAAAAGAAAAACTGTTTTTT,TRBV5-1,TRBD1,-,TRBJ1-4
CASSVDLGTPSNEQFF,TGTGCCAGCAGCGTAGATCTAGGGACTCCAAGCAATGAGCAGTTCTTC,TRBV9,-,-,TRBJ2-1
CASSVQGYNSPLHF,TGTGCCAGCAGTGTACAGGGCTATAATTCACCCCTCCACTTT,TRBV25-1,-,-,TRBJ1-6
CAWSVPGGLGTEAFF,TGTGCCTGGAGTGTACCGGGGGGGCTGGGCACTGAAGCTTTCTTT,TRBV30,-,few,TRBJ1-1
CASSQDRGPQKAFF,TGTGCCAGCAGCCAAGATAGGGGCCCTCAAAAAGCTTTCTTT,TRBV4-2,-,-,TRBJ1-1
CASSLTRGVVTGELFF,TGCGCCAGCAGCTTGACCAGGGGGGTCGTAACCGGGGAGCTGTTTTTT,TRBV5-1,-,-,TRBJ2-2
CASTLSGRAPYEQYF,TGTGCCAGTACACTTAGCGGGAGGGCTCCCTACGAGCAGTACTTC,TRBV19,TRBD2,-,TRBJ2-7
CASSLEQESGYTF,TGTGCCAGCAGCTTGGAACAGGAGAGTGGCTACACCTTC,TRBV7-9,-,-,TRBJ1-2
CASSHARGEYEQYF,TGCGCCAGCAGCCATGCCAGGGGAGAGTACGAGCAGTACTTC,TRBV4-3,-,-,TRBJ2-7
CASSPWLAGSYNEQFF,TGCGCCAGCAGCCCCTGGCTAGCGGGAAGTTACAATGAGCAGTTCTTC,TRBV4-3,TRBD2,once,TRBJ2-1